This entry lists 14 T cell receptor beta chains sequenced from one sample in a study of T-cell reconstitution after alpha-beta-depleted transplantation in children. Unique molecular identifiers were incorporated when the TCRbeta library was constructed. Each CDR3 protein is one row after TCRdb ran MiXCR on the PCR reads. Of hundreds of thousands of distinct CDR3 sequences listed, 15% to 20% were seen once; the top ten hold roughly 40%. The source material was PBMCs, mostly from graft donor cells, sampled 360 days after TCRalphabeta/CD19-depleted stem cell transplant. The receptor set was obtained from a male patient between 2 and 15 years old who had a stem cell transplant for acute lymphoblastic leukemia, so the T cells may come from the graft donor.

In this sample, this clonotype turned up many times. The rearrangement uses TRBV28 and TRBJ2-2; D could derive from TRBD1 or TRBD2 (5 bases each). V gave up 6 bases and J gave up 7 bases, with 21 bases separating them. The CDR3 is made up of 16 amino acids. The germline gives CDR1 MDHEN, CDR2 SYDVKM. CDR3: CASRPTGTVRSGELFF. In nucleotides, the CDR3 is TGTGCCAGCAGGCCTACTGGGACGGTACGGAGCGGGGAGCTGTTTTTT.

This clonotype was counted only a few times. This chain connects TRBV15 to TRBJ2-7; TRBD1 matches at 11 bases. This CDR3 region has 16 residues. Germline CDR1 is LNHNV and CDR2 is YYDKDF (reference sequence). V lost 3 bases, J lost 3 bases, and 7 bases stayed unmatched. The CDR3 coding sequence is TGTGCCACCAGCAGGAATTCCGGGACAGGGGGCTACGAGCAGTACTTC. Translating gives CATSRNSGTGGYEQYF.

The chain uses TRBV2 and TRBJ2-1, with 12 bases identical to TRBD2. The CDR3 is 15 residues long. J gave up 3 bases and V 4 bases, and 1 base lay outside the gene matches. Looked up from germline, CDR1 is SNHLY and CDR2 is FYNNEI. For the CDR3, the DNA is TGTGCCAGCAGTGCGACTAGCGGGAGCTACAATGAGCAGTTCTTC. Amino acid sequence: CASSATSGSYNEQFF.

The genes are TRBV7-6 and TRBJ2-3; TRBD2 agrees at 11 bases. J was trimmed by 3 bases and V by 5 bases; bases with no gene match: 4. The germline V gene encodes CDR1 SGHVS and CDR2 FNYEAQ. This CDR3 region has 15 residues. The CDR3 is CASSQLAGVTDTQYF. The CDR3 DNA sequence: TGTGCCAGCAGCCAACTAGCGGGAGTAACAGATACGCAGTATTTT. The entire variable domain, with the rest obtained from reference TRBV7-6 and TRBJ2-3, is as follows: GAGVSQSPRYKVTKRGQDVALRCDPISGHVSLYWYRQALGQGPEFLTYFNYEAQQDKSGLPNDRFSAERPEGSISTLTIQRTEQRDSAMYRCASSQLAGVTDTQYFGPGTRLTVL.

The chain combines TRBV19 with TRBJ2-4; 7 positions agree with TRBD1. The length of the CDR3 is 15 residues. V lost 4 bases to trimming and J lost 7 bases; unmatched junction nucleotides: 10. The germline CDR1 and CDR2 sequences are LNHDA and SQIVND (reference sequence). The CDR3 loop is CASSTPTGLENIQYF. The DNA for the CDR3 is TGTGCCAGTAGTACCCCGACAGGGTTGGAGAACATTCAGTACTTC.

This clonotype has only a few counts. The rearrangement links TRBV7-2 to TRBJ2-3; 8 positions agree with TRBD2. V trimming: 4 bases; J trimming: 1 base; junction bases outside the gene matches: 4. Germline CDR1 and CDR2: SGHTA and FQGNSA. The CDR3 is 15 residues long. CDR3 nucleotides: TGTGCCAGCAGCTCAGTAGCGGGACGCACAGATACGCAGTATTTT. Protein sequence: CASSSVAGRTDTQYF.

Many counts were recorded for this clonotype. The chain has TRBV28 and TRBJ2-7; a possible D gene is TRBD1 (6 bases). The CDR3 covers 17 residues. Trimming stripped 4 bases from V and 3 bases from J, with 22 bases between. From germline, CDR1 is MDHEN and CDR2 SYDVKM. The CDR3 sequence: CASSSVMARTAHYEQYF. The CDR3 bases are TGTGCCAGCAGTTCCGTTATGGCCAGGACAGCCCACTACGAGCAGTACTTC. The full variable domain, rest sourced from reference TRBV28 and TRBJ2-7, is DVKVTQSSRYLVKRTGEKVFLECVQDMDHENMFWYRQDPGLGLRLIYFSYDVKMKEKGDIPEGYSVSREKKERFSLILESASTNQTSMYLCASSSVMARTAHYEQYFGPGTRLTVT.

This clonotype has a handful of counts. The CDR3 nucleotides are TGCGCCAGCAGCTACTCCGGGACAGGGAACTACGAGCAGTACTTC. As protein: CASSYSGTGNYEQYF. This rearrangement joins TRBV5-1 to TRBJ2-7, with 9 bases that match TRBD1. This CDR3 comprises 15 residues. Germline lookup yields CDR1 SGHRS and CDR2 YFSETQ. The ends lost 3 bases at V and 3 bases at J; junction bases unmatched: 7.

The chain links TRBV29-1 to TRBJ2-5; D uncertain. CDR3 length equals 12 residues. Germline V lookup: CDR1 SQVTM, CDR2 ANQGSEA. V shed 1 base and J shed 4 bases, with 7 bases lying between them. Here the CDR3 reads CSVEAFRETQYF. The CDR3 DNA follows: TGCAGCGTTGAAGCGTTTCGAGAGACCCAGTACTTC.

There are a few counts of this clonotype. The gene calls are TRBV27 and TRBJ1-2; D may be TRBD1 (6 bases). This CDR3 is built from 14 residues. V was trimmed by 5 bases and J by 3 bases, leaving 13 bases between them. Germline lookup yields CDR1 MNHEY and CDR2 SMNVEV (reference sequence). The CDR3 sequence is CASSARQEDYGYTF. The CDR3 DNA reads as TGTGCCAGCAGTGCCCGACAGGAGGACTATGGCTACACCTTC.

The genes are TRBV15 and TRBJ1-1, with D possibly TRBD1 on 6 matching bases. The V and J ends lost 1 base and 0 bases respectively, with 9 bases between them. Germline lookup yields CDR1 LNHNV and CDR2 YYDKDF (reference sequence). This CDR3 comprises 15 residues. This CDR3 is CATSRVRGLNTEAFF. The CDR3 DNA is TGTGCCACCAGCAGAGTCAGGGGCTTGAACACTGAAGCTTTCTTT.

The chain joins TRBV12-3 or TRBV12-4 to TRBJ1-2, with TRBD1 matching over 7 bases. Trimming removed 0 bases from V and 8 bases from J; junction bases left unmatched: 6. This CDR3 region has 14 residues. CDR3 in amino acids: CASSLADRVEGYTF. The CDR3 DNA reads TGTGCCAGCAGTTTAGCCGACAGGGTGGAGGGCTACACCTTC.

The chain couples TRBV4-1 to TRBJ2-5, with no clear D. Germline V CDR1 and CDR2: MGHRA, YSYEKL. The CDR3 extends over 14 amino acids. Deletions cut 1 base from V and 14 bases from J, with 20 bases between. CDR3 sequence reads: CASSQGPDWRTPYF. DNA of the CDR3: TGCGCCAGCAGCCAAGGGCCGGATTGGAGAACGCCCTACTTC.

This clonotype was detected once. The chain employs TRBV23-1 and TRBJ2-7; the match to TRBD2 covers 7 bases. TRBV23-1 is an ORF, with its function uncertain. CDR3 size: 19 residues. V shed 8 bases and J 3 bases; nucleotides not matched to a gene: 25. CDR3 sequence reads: CASYGSQVAVGGRFYEQYF. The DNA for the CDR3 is TGCGCCAGCTACGGTTCCCAAGTCGCAGTGGGAGGGCGGTTCTACGAGCAGTACTTC.